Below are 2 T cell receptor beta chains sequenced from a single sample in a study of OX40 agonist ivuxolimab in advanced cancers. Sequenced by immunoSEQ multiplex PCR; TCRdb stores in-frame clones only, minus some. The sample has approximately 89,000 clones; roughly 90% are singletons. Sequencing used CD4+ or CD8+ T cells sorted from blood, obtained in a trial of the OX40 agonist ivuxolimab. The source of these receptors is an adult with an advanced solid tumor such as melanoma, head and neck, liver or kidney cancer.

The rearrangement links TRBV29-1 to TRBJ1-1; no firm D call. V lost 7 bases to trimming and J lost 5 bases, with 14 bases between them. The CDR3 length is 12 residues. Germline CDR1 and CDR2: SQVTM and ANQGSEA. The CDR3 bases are TGCAGCGCCGACAAAGGAGTAACTGAAGCTTTCTTT. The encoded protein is CSADKGVTEAFF.

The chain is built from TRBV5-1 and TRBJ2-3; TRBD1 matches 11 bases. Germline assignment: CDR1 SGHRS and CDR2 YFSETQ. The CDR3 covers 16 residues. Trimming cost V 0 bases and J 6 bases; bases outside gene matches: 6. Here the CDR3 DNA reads TGCGCCAGCAGCTTGGTCGGGGGACAGGGGGTGGATACGCAGTATTTT. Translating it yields CASSLVGGQGVDTQYF.